Shown below are 21 T cell receptor beta chains from a single sample sequenced in a study of cytomegalovirus exposure and HLA in healthy donors. Researchers ran the PCR with 60 Vbeta and 13 Jbeta primers. The table came from immunoSEQ multiplex PCR; TCRdb's copy has only in-frame clones and leaves some out. The data show fewer than 150,000 clones, nearly 80% seen once. The material sequenced was PBMCs. These receptor sequences come from a male donor in good health and CMV-seronegative.

This clone was seen more than once but under ten times. The chain combines TRBV19 with TRBJ1-1, with D unclear. The V end lost 3 bases, the J end lost 3 bases, and 8 bases lay between the germline ends. The germline CDR1 and CDR2 sequences are LNHDA and SQIVND (reference sequence). This CDR3 comprises 13 residues. The CDR3 is CASSISEYTEAFF. The DNA for the CDR3 is TGTGCCAGTAGTATCAGCGAATACACTGAAGCTTTCTTT.

The chain employs TRBV7-2 and TRBJ1-5, with TRBD1 identical over 7 bases. Germline lookup yields CDR1 SGHTA and CDR2 FQGNSA. This CDR3 is built from 14 residues. V lost 3 bases to trimming and J lost 6 bases; unmatched junction nucleotides: 5. CDR3 DNA: TGTGCCAGCAGCTTCGACAGGGCTAGTCAGCCCCAGCATTTT. Translating it yields CASSFDRASQPQHF.

V usage is TRBV6-5 and J usage is TRBJ2-1, with 10 bases identical to TRBD2. Germline values: CDR1 MNHEY, CDR2 SVGAGI. The CDR3 loop spans 14 amino acids. Germline trimming cut 11 bases from V and 7 bases from J; bases unmatched to any gene: 11. The CDR3 DNA reads as TGTGCCGCGCAGCGGGGGGGGGCGTATAATGAGCAGTTCTTC. Protein product: CAAQRGGAYNEQFF.

V usage is TRBV18 and J usage is TRBJ2-7; D ambiguous. In germline, CDR1 is KGHSH, CDR2 LQKENI. The CDR3 totals 14 residues. Trimming removed 2 bases from V and 1 base from J, with 9 bases in between. The CDR3 loop is CASSPTAGSYEQYF. In DNA form, the CDR3 reads TGTGCCAGCTCACCAACAGCCGGATCCTACGAGCAGTACTTC.

This rearrangement joins TRBV4-1 to TRBJ2-2; 12 bases agree with TRBD2. The CDR3 extends over 17 amino acids. Germline CDR1 is MGHRA and CDR2 is YSYEKL. V shed 7 bases and J 5 bases; nucleotides not matched to a gene: 11. The CDR3 DNA reads as TGCGCCAGCACCCCCGAGGGCCTAGCGGGGGGGACCGGGGAGCTGTTTTTT. Its translation is CASTPEGLAGGTGELFF.

This chain uses TRBV30 with TRBJ1-3; TRBD1 matches at 7 bases. V lost 1 base, J lost 11 bases, and 8 bases stayed unmatched. This CDR3 spans 13 amino acids. Germline CDR1 is GTSNPN and CDR2 is SVGIG (reference sequence). CDR3 region: CAWSALTQGAIYF. The CDR3 DNA reads TGTGCCTGGAGTGCCCTCACGCAGGGGGCCATATATTTT.

This clone showed up just once. The gene calls are TRBV9 and TRBJ1-1; D is undetermined. Germline V gene data show CDR1 as SGDLS and CDR2 as YYNGEE. The CDR3 loop spans 13 amino acids. V lost 2 bases and J 2 bases, leaving 7 bases between the germline ends. CDR3 DNA: TGTGCCAGCAGCGTGAGCCCAAACACTGAAGCTTTCTTT. Protein: CASSVSPNTEAFF.

The chain links TRBV5-5 to TRBJ1-2, with 7 nucleotides matching TRBD1. The germline CDR1 and CDR2 sequences are SGHKS and YYEKEE (reference sequence). Trimming removed 4 bases from V and 2 bases from J; junction bases left unmatched: 5. The CDR3 runs to 14 residues. The CDR3 DNA reads as TGTGCCAGCAGCACCTGGACAGGCAACTATGGCTACACCTTC. Residues: CASSTWTGNYGYTF. The full variable domain, rest sourced from reference TRBV5-5 and TRBJ1-2, is DAGVTQSPTHLIKTRGQQVTLRCSPISGHKSVSWYQQVLGQGPQFIFQYYEKEERGRGNFPDRFSARQFPNYSSELNVNALLLGDSALYLCASSTWTGNYGYTFGSGTRLTVV.

On this clone: Other DNA sequences in this sample translate to the same CDR3. The chain couples TRBV7-3 to TRBJ1-1, with TRBD1 identical over 7 bases. Germline-derived CDR1 and CDR2 are SGHTA and FQGTGA. The CDR3 is made up of 14 amino acids. V was clipped by 1 base and J by 2 bases; unmatched bases: 1. DNA for the CDR3: TGTGCCAGCAGCTTAAACAGGGGAAACACTGAAGCTTTCTTT. This codes for CASSLNRGNTEAFF.

DNA for the CDR3: TGTGCCAGCAGTCCCAGGGCGGGGGCAGTAAATTCACCCCTCCACTTT. It translates to CASSPRAGAVNSPLHF. V gene TRBV28 combines with J gene TRBJ1-6; D perhaps matches TRBD1 (6 bases). Germline CDR1 MDHEN, CDR2 SYDVKM. V was clipped by 5 bases and J by 7 bases, with 18 bases between them. This CDR3 has 16 residues.

The chain joins TRBV2 to TRBJ1-5; 8 nucleotides line up with TRBD1. The germline V gene has CDR1 SNHLY and CDR2 FYNNEI. Trimming at V came to 4 bases and at J to 5 bases, leaving 4 bases not matched to a gene. This CDR3 comprises 14 residues. CDR3: CASSATGGDQPQHF. CDR3 nucleotide sequence: TGTGCCAGCAGTGCCACAGGGGGAGATCAGCCCCAGCATTTT.

V gene TRBV7-2 combines with J gene TRBJ1-6; the D gene is possibly TRBD1 (5 bases). Germline V lookup: CDR1 SGHTA, CDR2 FQGNSA. V was shortened by 2 bases and J by 12 bases, with 17 bases between the two germline ends. The CDR3 consists of 15 residues. The CDR3 sequence: CASSLSWGVEEPLHF. The CDR3 DNA is TGTGCCAGCAGCTTAAGCTGGGGGGTGGAAGAACCCCTCCACTTT.

V gene TRBV7-9 combines with J gene TRBJ1-6; D is uncertain. The CDR3 totals 16 residues. The germline V gene has CDR1 SEHNR and CDR2 FQNEAQ (reference sequence). V shed 3 bases and J shed 0 bases, with 9 bases lying between them. The CDR3 loop is CASSFRGSSYNSPLHF. The CDR3 DNA reads as TGTGCCAGCAGCTTTCGCGGGAGCTCCTATAATTCACCCCTCCACTTT. The complete variable domain, with remaining parts taken from reference TRBV7-9 and TRBJ1-6, reads DTGVSQNPRHKITKRGQNVTFRCDPISEHNRLYWYRQTLGQGPEFLTYFQNEAQLEKSRLLSDRFSAERPKGSFSTLEIQRTEQGDSAMYLCASSFRGSSYNSPLHFGNGTRLTVT.

The V gene is TRBV4-2, the J gene TRBJ1-1; unclear D gene. The V end lost 6 bases, the J end lost 5 bases, and 13 bases lay between the germline ends. Germline lookup yields CDR1 LGHNA and CDR2 YNFKEQ. This CDR3 is built from 13 residues. The CDR3 coding sequence is TGTGCCAGCAGTCCTTTGGAGGGAACTGAAGCTTTCTTT. Translated: CASSPLEGTEAFF.

This chain uses TRBV7-8 with TRBJ1-2; 11 bases map to TRBD1. The CDR3 is 15 amino acids. Germline V CDR1 and CDR2: SGHVS, FQNEAQ. The trim removed 5 bases at V and 8 bases at J, leaving 10 bases unmatched. The DNA for the CDR3 is TGTGCCAGCAGCGTCCGGGGACAGGGGGTTCGGGGCTACACCTTC. Translated, it gives CASSVRGQGVRGYTF. Using reference TRBV7-8 and TRBJ1-2 for the parts outside the CDR3, the full variable domain is GAGVSQSPRYKVAKRGQDVALRCDPISGHVSLFWYQQALGQGPEFLTYFQNEAQLDKSGLPSDRFFAERPEGSVSTLKIQRTQQEDSAVYLCASSVRGQGVRGYTFGSGTRLTVV.

This chain links TRBV28 with TRBJ1-6; a weak D match, TRBD1 (5 bases). The length of the CDR3 is 17 residues. CDR1 is MDHEN, CDR2 SYDVKM, per germline. With 0 bases removed from V and 7 bases from J, the gap between germline ends came to 16 bases. The CDR3 spells CASSLWSRWKGNSPLHF. Here the CDR3 DNA reads TGTGCCAGCAGTTTATGGAGTCGGTGGAAGGGGAATTCACCCCTCCACTTT.

This chain connects TRBV7-8 to TRBJ1-2, with TRBD1 matching over 8 bases. The CDR3 has 15 residues. Germline CDR1 reads SGHVS; CDR2 reads FQNEAQ. Trimming at V came to 5 bases and at J to 2 bases, leaving 7 bases not matched to a gene. The DNA for the CDR3 is TGTGCCAGCAGCCCTACAAACAGGGGGAACTATGGCTACACCTTC. It translates to CASSPTNRGNYGYTF. Looking up the rest from reference TRBV7-8 and TRBJ1-2 gives the full variable domain: GAGVSQSPRYKVAKRGQDVALRCDPISGHVSLFWYQQALGQGPEFLTYFQNEAQLDKSGLPSDRFFAERPEGSVSTLKIQRTQQEDSAVYLCASSPTNRGNYGYTFGSGTRLTVV.

V and J are TRBV5-4 and TRBJ2-2, with D tentatively TRBD1 (5 bases). This CDR3 is built from 16 residues. In germline, CDR1 is SGHNT, CDR2 YYREEE (reference sequence). With 1 base removed from V and 0 bases from J, the gap between germline ends came to 10 bases. The CDR3 DNA is TGTGCCAGCAGCTTGAAGCAGGGCACGAACACCGGGGAGCTGTTTTTT. Translation gives CASSLKQGTNTGELFF. The complete variable domain, with remaining parts taken from reference TRBV5-4 and TRBJ2-2, reads ETGVTQSPTHLIKTRGQQVTLRCSSQSGHNTVSWYQQALGQGPQFIFQYYREEENGRGNFPPRFSGLQFPNYSSELNVNALELDDSALYLCASSLKQGTNTGELFFGEGSRLTVL.

The rearrangement joins TRBV9 to TRBJ1-2, with 8 bases fitting TRBD1. CDR1 and CDR2 (germline): SGDLS, YYNGEE. V was clipped by 0 bases and J by 8 bases; unmatched bases: 9. This CDR3 region has 15 residues. CDR3 in DNA: TGTGCCAGCAGCGTAGCCCCGGACAGGGAAGGCGGCTACACCTTC. This codes for CASSVAPDREGGYTF.

The chain joins TRBV7-3 to TRBJ2-6; maybe TRBD1 (6 bases). From germline, CDR1 is SGHTA and CDR2 FQGTGA. There are 15 residues in the CDR3. Trimming cost V 5 bases and J 0 bases, with 8 bases left between them. CDR3 sequence (DNA): TGTGCCAGCAGCGGACAGTCCTCTGGGGCCAACGTCCTGACTTTC. This codes for CASSGQSSGANVLTF. Based on the CDR3 plus reference TRBV7-3 and TRBJ2-6, the full variable domain is GAGVSQTPSNKVTEKGKYVELRCDPISGHTALYWYRQSLGQGPEFLIYFQGTGAADDSGLPNDRFFAVRPEGSVSTLKIQRTERGDSAVYLCASSGQSSGANVLTFGAGSRLTVL.

This sequence joins TRBV25-1 and TRBJ1-1, with D tentatively TRBD1 (5 bases). The V gene's germline CDR1 is MGHDK and CDR2 SYGVNS. This CDR3 is 15 amino acids long. Deletions cut 2 bases from V and 5 bases from J, with 15 bases between. CDR3 DNA sequence: TGTGCCAGCAGTGAAATCGGGGGTGGTTGGACTGAAGCTTTCTTT. Its translation: CASSEIGGGWTEAFF.